This T cell receptor beta chain was sequenced for a study of control samples from healthy donors and cancer patients. Sequencing was performed with immunoSEQ multiplex PCR; in TCRdb, only in-frame clones are kept and a portion is missing. The data hold some 130,000 clones, with roughly 90% observed a single time. The germline V gene has CDR1 MDHEN and CDR2 SYDVKM. V was clipped by 8 bases and J by 0 bases, with 17 bases between them. There are 15 residues in the CDR3. This clone has a handful of counts. The V gene is TRBV28, the J gene TRBJ2-7; a possible D gene is TRBD2 (6 bases). Sequencing was performed on blood. The receptor's source is a man aged 25-40 years in good health. As DNA, the CDR3 is TGTGCCAGCGGGGGGTACGGGAGCCTCTCCTACGAGCAGTACTTC. It encodes CASGGYGSLSYEQYF.